The rows below give T cell receptor beta chains drawn from one sample of a study of T-cell memory formation after mild COVID-19. MiXCR was run by TCRdb on the 5' RACE reads, yielding one entry per CDR3 protein. The data hold 190,000 or so distinct CDR3 sequences, with roughly 23% observed a single time. The sample taken for sequencing was PBMCs or a T cell subset sorted from them (not recorded which). These receptors all come from an adult woman who had mild COVID-19 (a few samples of this study predate the infection). Cell type and time point are not known. Both conserved end residues are part of each CDR3. The D gene is left open where the match is weak. A row's size may be missing; if present it is once, few, many or a size class.

d_call	v_call	j_call	clone_size	cdr3_aa	cdr3_nt
.	TRBV29-1	TRBJ1-1	few	CTVRDPNRVNPEAFF	TGCACCGTAAGAGATCCCAATCGGGTTAACCCTGAAGCTTTCTTT
TRBD2	TRBV4-2	TRBJ2-1	.	CASSPPEREFYNEQFF	TGTGCCAGCAGCCCCCCTGAGCGGGAGTTCTACAATGAGCAGTTCTTC
.	TRBV7-3	TRBJ2-3	.	CASSLSGSGGTDTQYF	TGTGCCAGCAGCCTCTCGGGGAGTGGGGGCACAGATACGCAGTATTTT
.	TRBV12-3/TRBV12-4	TRBJ2-5	.	CASSPVGRETQYF	TGTGCCAGCAGCCCCGTCGGTAGGGAGACCCAGTACTTC
.	TRBV4-3	TRBJ2-3	few	CASSLRWRESDTQYF	TGCGCCAGCAGCCTCCGGTGGCGGGAAAGCGATACGCAGTATTTT
.	TRBV24-1	TRBJ1-2	.	CATSPSGGAAFVYTF	TGTGCCACCAGTCCCTCCGGGGGGGCGGCTTTTGTCTACACCTTC
.	TRBV14	TRBJ2-2	few	CASSQEGRAYTGELFF	TGTGCCAGCAGCCAAGAAGGACGAGCGTACACCGGGGAGCTGTTTTTT
TRBD1	TRBV7-6	TRBJ1-5	.	CASSPYRGLNQPQHF	TGTGCCAGCAGCCCGTACAGGGGGCTTAATCAGCCCCAGCATTTT
.	TRBV15	TRBJ2-1	.	CATSIMGNEQFF	TGTGCCACCAGCATTATGGGAAATGAGCAGTTCTTC
.	TRBV4-1	TRBJ2-3	many	CASSQVNPSPDTQYF	TGCGCCAGCAGCCAAGTGAATCCGAGCCCAGATACGCAGTATTTT
TRBD1	TRBV27	TRBJ1-2	.	CASSFKGTGKPYTF	TGTGCCAGCAGTTTTAAAGGGACAGGGAAACCCTACACCTTC
.	TRBV6-2/TRBV6-3	TRBJ2-1	.	CASSYYGYNEQFF	TGTGCCAGCAGTTACTATGGCTACAATGAGCAGTTCTTC
.	TRBV7-6	TRBJ2-3	.	CASSLFAPSSTDTQYF	TGTGCCAGCAGCCTCTTTGCCCCGTCTAGCACAGATACGCAGTATTTT
TRBD2	TRBV12-3/TRBV12-4	TRBJ2-1	.	CASSLGPAGGYNEQFF	TGTGCCAGCAGTTTAGGCCCAGCGGGGGGCTACAATGAGCAGTTCTTC
.	TRBV20-1	TRBJ2-3	.	CSARDIRAGGTDTQYF	TGCAGTGCTAGAGATATAAGGGCTGGAGGGACAGATACGCAGTATTTT
.	TRBV6-2/TRBV6-3	TRBJ2-7	.	CASSYSPGELLEQYF	TGTGCCAGCAGTTACTCGCCAGGAGAGCTTTTGGAGCAGTACTTC
TRBD1	TRBV7-9	TRBJ2-2	few	CASSLPGTGTGELFF	TGTGCCAGCAGCTTACCCGGGACAGGGACCGGGGAGCTGTTTTTT
TRBD1	TRBV23-1	TRBJ1-6	few	CAIRGQFNSPLHF	TGCGCCATCCGGGGACAGTTTAATTCACCCCTCCACTTT
TRBD2	TRBV6-5	TRBJ2-1	few	CASSYFAGGPVYNEQFF	TGTGCCAGCAGTTACTTCGCGGGAGGGCCGGTCTACAATGAGCAGTTCTTC
TRBD1	TRBV7-9	TRBJ2-5	.	CASVKSGQKETQYF	TGTGCCAGCGTTAAATCGGGACAGAAAGAGACCCAGTACTTC
.	TRBV30	TRBJ1-4	.	CAWSAGYGVEKLFF	TGTGCCTGGAGCGCAGGGTATGGGGTTGAAAAACTGTTTTTT
.	TRBV2	TRBJ1-5	.	CASSETGNRQPQHF	TGTGCCAGCAGTGAAACAGGGAATAGACAGCCCCAGCATTTT
.	TRBV20-1	TRBJ2-1	.	CSAPNWREEQFF	TGCAGTGCCCCGAACTGGAGGGAGGAGCAGTTCTTC
.	TRBV7-9	TRBJ1-4	.	CASSGIPATNEKLFF	TGTGCCAGCAGCGGGATTCCTGCAACTAATGAAAAACTGTTTTTT